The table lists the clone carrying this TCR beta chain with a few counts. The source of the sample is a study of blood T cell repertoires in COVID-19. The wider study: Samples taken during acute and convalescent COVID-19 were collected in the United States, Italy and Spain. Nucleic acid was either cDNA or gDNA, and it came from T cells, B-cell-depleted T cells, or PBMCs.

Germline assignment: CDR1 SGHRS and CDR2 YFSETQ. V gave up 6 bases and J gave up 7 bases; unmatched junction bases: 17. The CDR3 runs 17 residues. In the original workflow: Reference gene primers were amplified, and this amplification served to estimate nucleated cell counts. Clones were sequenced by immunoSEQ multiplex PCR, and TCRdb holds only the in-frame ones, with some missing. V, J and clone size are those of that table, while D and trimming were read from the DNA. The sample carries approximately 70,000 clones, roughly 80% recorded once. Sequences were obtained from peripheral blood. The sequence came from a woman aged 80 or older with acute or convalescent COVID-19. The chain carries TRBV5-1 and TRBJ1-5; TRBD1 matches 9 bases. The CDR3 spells CASIPRREDRGKQPQHF. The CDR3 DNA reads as TGCGCCAGCATCCCACGGAGGGAGGACAGGGGTAAACAGCCCCAGCATTTT.